The 24 T cell receptor beta chains below all came from one sample that was sequenced in a study of blood T cell repertoires in COVID-19. This table comes from immunoSEQ multiplex PCR, and its TCRdb copy is limited to in-frame clones, with some not included. This table holds a few hundred thousand clones, over 75% found once. Source material: PBMCs or T cells enriched from blood (not recorded which). These receptors all come from a woman aged 40 to 49 who had recovered from COVID-19.

V usage is TRBV4-3 and J usage is TRBJ1-2; D gene uncertain. Germline values: CDR1 LGHNA, CDR2 YSLEER. V lost 0 bases and J 4 bases, leaving 12 bases between the germline ends. The CDR3 runs 15 residues. The CDR3 sequence is CASSQDYAGIYGYTF. CDR3 bases: TGCGCCAGCAGCCAAGATTATGCGGGGATCTATGGCTACACCTTC.

The genes are TRBV19 and TRBJ2-1; 9 bases map to TRBD2. In germline, CDR1 is LNHDA, CDR2 SQIVND (reference sequence). The CDR3 runs to 16 residues. V trimming: 5 bases; J trimming: 6 bases; junction bases outside the gene matches: 11. The CDR3 sequence: CASSFASGATFNEQFF. CDR3 DNA sequence: TGTGCCAGTAGTTTCGCTAGCGGGGCAACCTTCAATGAGCAGTTCTTC.

The chain recombines TRBV9 with TRBJ2-1, with a possible D match to TRBD2 (5 bases). Germline assignment: CDR1 SGDLS and CDR2 YYNGEE. There are 12 residues in the CDR3. Trimming took off 3 bases at V and 10 bases at J, with 11 bases between the two ends. CDR3 coding DNA: TGTGCCAGCAGCGCCGAACTAGGGGAGCAGTTCTTC. Its protein product is CASSAELGEQFF. The full variable domain, in which reference TRBV9 and TRBJ2-1 provide the parts outside the CDR3, is DSGVTQTPKHLITATGQRVTLRCSPRSGDLSVYWYQQSLDQGLQFLIQYYNGEERAKGNILERFSAQQFPDLHSELNLSSLELGDSALYFCASSAELGEQFFGPGTRLTVL.

This chain joins TRBV11-3 and TRBJ1-1; no clear D gene. The CDR3 is 16 residues long. From germline, CDR1 is SGHNT and CDR2 YENEEA. V lost 3 bases and J lost 4, with 18 bases in between. This CDR3 reads CASSFGRPSVVTEAFF. CDR3 DNA sequence: TGTGCCAGCAGCTTCGGAAGGCCGAGCGTGGTCACTGAAGCTTTCTTT.

The chain employs TRBV9 and TRBJ1-2; D unresolved. There are 12 residues in the CDR3. The V end lost 4 bases, the J end lost 8 bases, and 12 bases lay between the germline ends. CDR1 and CDR2 from the germline V gene are SGDLS and YYNGEE. CDR3 region: CASSPNYEGYTF. DNA of the CDR3: TGTGCCAGCAGCCCGAATTATGAGGGCTACACCTTC.

The chain uses TRBV27 and TRBJ1-6; D is uncertain. The CDR3 length is 17 residues. Germline lookup yields CDR1 MNHEY and CDR2 SMNVEV (reference sequence). Trimming removed 4 bases from V and 6 bases from J, with 19 bases in between. The DNA of the CDR3 is TGTGCCAGCAGTTCGTTCTTGAGGGAAGGCTCTAATTCACCCCTCCACTTT. It is translated as CASSSFLREGSNSPLHF.

As regards this clone: Germline is not matched at one junction end, which may reflect a read error. The rearrangement links TRBV14 to TRBJ1-2; D ambiguous. Germline V CDR1 and CDR2: SGHDN, FVKESK. The CDR3 is 12 residues long. CDR3 amino acids: CASSQVMGVADF. The CDR3 bases are TGTGCCAGCAGCCAAGTGATGGGAGTGGCGGACTTC.

This chain uses TRBV18 with TRBJ2-1; TRBD1 aligns across 11 bases. This CDR3 has 15 amino acids. The V gene's germline CDR1 is KGHSH and CDR2 LQKENI. J was trimmed by 5 bases and V by 5 bases; bases with no gene match: 5. CDR3 in DNA: TGTGCCAGCTCATCCCGGGACAGGGGGAACAATGAGCAGTTCTTC. This gives the protein CASSSRDRGNNEQFF.

The rearrangement joins TRBV29-1 to TRBJ1-1; 8 bases agree with TRBD1. The ends lost 2 bases at V and 1 base at J; junction bases unmatched: 18. The CDR3 length is 19 residues. Germline V gene sequence: CDR1 SQVTM, CDR2 ANQGSEA. The CDR3 here is CSVETGGGLPRSKNTEAFF. CDR3 nucleotides: TGCAGCGTTGAAACAGGGGGAGGTTTACCACGATCTAAGAACACTGAAGCTTTCTTT.

The V gene is TRBV15, the J gene TRBJ1-4; no firm D call. The germline CDR1 and CDR2 sequences are LNHNV and YYDKDF (reference sequence). The germline V and J ends were trimmed by 0 bases and 0 bases, with 14 bases remaining between them. There are 18 residues in the CDR3. The CDR3 DNA is TGTGCCACCAGCAGAGAAACAGCGCGGGCGGCAACTAATGAAAAACTGTTTTTT. Translation gives CATSRETARAATNEKLFF. The full variable domain, in which reference TRBV15 and TRBJ1-4 provide the parts outside the CDR3, is DAMVIQNPRYQVTQFGKPVTLSCSQTLNHNVMYWYQQKSSQAPKLLFHYYDKDFNNEADTPDNFQSRRPNTSFCFLDIRSPGLGDTAMYLCATSRETARAATNEKLFFGSGTQLSVL.

The V and J genes are TRBV12-3 or TRBV12-4 and TRBJ2-5; tentatively, D is TRBD2 (6 bases). The CDR3 runs to 13 residues. Trimming removed 6 bases from V and 1 base from J, with 9 bases in between. The CDR3 here is CASSGGFQETQYF. For the CDR3, the DNA is TGTGCCAGCAGCGGGGGATTCCAAGAGACCCAGTACTTC.

The count of this clone is one. The CDR3 region has the DNA TGTGCCAGCAGCTTTGCTAGCGGGGTCTCCTACGAGCAGTACTTC. Amino acids: CASSFASGVSYEQYF. The V call is TRBV11-3, the J call TRBJ2-7, with TRBD2 matching 9 bases. The CDR3 contains 15 residues. The V and J ends lost 3 bases and 0 bases, in that order; junction bases with no gene match: 3. The V gene's germline CDR1 is SGHNT and CDR2 YENEEA.

The gene calls are TRBV19 and TRBJ1-5, with TRBD1 identical over 8 bases. The V and J ends lost 5 bases and 0 bases, in that order; junction bases with no gene match: 3. Germline assignment: CDR1 LNHDA and CDR2 SQIVND (reference sequence). CDR3 length: 15 residues. CDR3 nucleotide sequence: TGTGCCAGTAGTGCCAGGGGGCATAGCAATCAGCCCCAGCATTTT. This gives the protein CASSARGHSNQPQHF.

The V gene is TRBV13, the J gene TRBJ2-7; D is possibly TRBD1 (6 bases). The CDR3 is 15 amino acids. The germline V gene encodes CDR1 PRHDT and CDR2 FYEKMQ (reference sequence). Between the trimmed V and J ends, which lost 5 bases and 0 bases, there was a span of 14 bases. The CDR3: CASSKTGLSSYEQYF. The DNA of the CDR3 is TGTGCCAGCAGCAAGACAGGTTTAAGCTCCTACGAGCAGTACTTC.

The DNA for the CDR3 is TGCGCCAGCAGCCAAGTCACTAGCGGGAGGTACGAGCAGTACTTC. It translates to CASSQVTSGRYEQYF. J is TRBJ2-7 and V is TRBV4-1, with 12 bases aligning to TRBD2. The germline gives CDR1 MGHRA, CDR2 YSYEKL. CDR3 length: 15 residues. Germline trimming cut 1 base from V and 4 bases from J; bases unmatched to any gene: 2.

J is TRBJ2-4 and V is TRBV4-1; D is unclear. Trimming pared 1 base from V and 6 bases from J, leaving 10 bases between. CDR1 and CDR2 from the germline V gene are MGHRA and YSYEKL. The CDR3 is 14 amino acids. The CDR3 protein is CASSQAPQANIQYF. The CDR3 nucleotides are TGCGCCAGCAGCCAAGCGCCCCAAGCAAACATTCAGTACTTC.

CDR3 nucleotide sequence: TGCGCCAGCAGCCAAGTTGGCAGCCTAGACAGGCTCCACTTT. It codes for CASSQVGSLDRLHF. This rearrangement joins TRBV4-1 to TRBJ1-6, with D possibly TRBD1 on 6 matching bases. Trimming left V 1 base short and J 16 bases short, with 17 bases between. CDR1 and CDR2 (germline): MGHRA, YSYEKL. The CDR3 runs to 14 residues.

Points on this clone: Other DNA sequences in the sample encode the same CDR3. This chain joins TRBV18 and TRBJ1-2, with TRBD1 matching 10 bases. CDR3 length: 15 amino acids. Germline V lookup: CDR1 KGHSH, CDR2 LQKENI. V shed 3 bases, J shed 2 bases, and the junction held 3 bases outside the gene matches. In nucleotides, the CDR3 is TGTGCCAGCTCACCCCCGGGACAGGGGAACTATGGCTACACCTTC. It yields the protein CASSPPGQGNYGYTF.

The CDR3 spells CASSHRTKDRGGYGYTF. The DNA of the CDR3 is TGTGCCAGCAGCCACCGCACCAAGGACAGGGGAGGCTATGGCTACACCTTC. The J gene is TRBJ1-2, the V gene TRBV5-6; 9 bases are a match to TRBD1. Per the germline V gene, CDR1 is SGHDT and CDR2 is YYEEEE. V was pared by 4 bases and J by 4 bases, with 14 bases of the junction left unmatched. The CDR3 is 17 residues long. The entire variable domain, with the rest obtained from reference TRBV5-6 and TRBJ1-2, is as follows: DAGVTQSPTHLIKTRGQQVTLRCSPKSGHDTVSWYQQALGQGPQFIFQYYEEEERQRGNFPDRFSGHQFPNYSSELNVNALLLGDSALYLCASSHRTKDRGGYGYTFGSGTRLTVV.

For the CDR3, the DNA is TGTGCCAGCTCACCGAGGACAGCCAGCGGGGGATCACCCCTCCACTTT. Translation: CASSPRTASGGSPLHF. The V gene is TRBV18, the J gene TRBJ1-6; possible D gene TRBD1, 6 bases. Germline CDR1 reads KGHSH; CDR2 reads LQKENI. Trimming left V 3 bases short and J 10 bases short, with 19 bases between. The CDR3 contains 16 residues.

The chain carries TRBV7-2 and TRBJ2-1, with D perhaps TRBD2 (5 bases). This CDR3 spans 13 amino acids. Trimming took 5 bases from V and 6 from J, leaving 11 bases between them. The germline V gene encodes CDR1 SGHTA and CDR2 FQGNSA. CDR3 coding DNA: TGTGCCAGCAGCAAATTAGCGCGCAATGAGCAGTTCTTC. Its protein is CASSKLARNEQFF.

The chain links TRBV18 to TRBJ2-5; D is uncertain. CDR1 is KGHSH and CDR2 is LQKENI in the germline V gene. The V end was cut by 2 bases, the J end by 3 bases, with 4 bases between. The CDR3 contains 12 residues. The DNA for the CDR3 is TGTGCCAGCTCACCAATAGAAGAGACCCAGTACTTC. Encoded protein: CASSPIEETQYF.

The chain is built from TRBV5-4 and TRBJ2-2, with 7 bases fitting TRBD2. The CDR3 is made up of 18 amino acids. The junction had 16 bases not matched to a gene; V was cut back by 1 base and J by 7 bases. From germline, CDR1 is SGHNT and CDR2 YYREEE (reference sequence). This chain's CDR3 is CASSLSIGGRAGGGELFF. CDR3 in DNA: TGTGCCAGCAGCTTGTCGATTGGGGGGAGGGCCGGTGGCGGGGAGCTGTTTTTT.

The V call is TRBV5-6, the J call TRBJ2-7; a possible D gene is TRBD2 (5 bases). The CDR3 covers 14 residues. V lost 4 bases and J 3 bases, leaving 14 bases between the germline ends. Germline V CDR1 and CDR2: SGHDT, YYEEEE. CDR3 in amino acids: CASSPGLNVYEQYF. The CDR3 region has the DNA TGTGCCAGCAGCCCCGGACTGAATGTCTACGAGCAGTACTTC. The full variable domain, its missing parts supplied by reference TRBV5-6 and TRBJ2-7, is DAGVTQSPTHLIKTRGQQVTLRCSPKSGHDTVSWYQQALGQGPQFIFQYYEEEERQRGNFPDRFSGHQFPNYSSELNVNALLLGDSALYLCASSPGLNVYEQYFGPGTRLTVT.